The 14 T cell receptor beta chains presented below share a single source sample, sequenced in a study of blood T cell repertoires in COVID-19. Here immunoSEQ multiplex PCR was the method, and the copy in TCRdb shows in-frame clones only, minus some. Among approximately 350,000 clones listed, 89% were seen once. Specimen: peripheral blood. The receptor set was obtained from a man aged 40-50 years with acute or convalescent COVID-19.

The chain recombines TRBV5-6 with TRBJ1-2, with 8 bases lining up with TRBD1. Germline V gives CDR1 SGHDT, CDR2 YYEEEE. This CDR3 has 16 amino acids. The junction had 8 bases not matched to a gene; V was cut back by 0 bases and J by 4 bases. The CDR3 DNA sequence: TGTGCCAGCAGCTTGGGAGGCCCAGGGGGCCTCTATGGCTACACCTTC. This sequence encodes CASSLGGPGGLYGYTF. The complete variable domain, with remaining parts taken from reference TRBV5-6 and TRBJ1-2, reads DAGVTQSPTHLIKTRGQQVTLRCSPKSGHDTVSWYQQALGQGPQFIFQYYEEEERQRGNFPDRFSGHQFPNYSSELNVNALLLGDSALYLCASSLGGPGGLYGYTFGSGTRLTVV.

This clone was observed a few times. The chain couples TRBV30 to TRBJ2-7; possible D gene TRBD1, 5 bases. V was cut by 5 bases and J by 4 bases, with 12 bases left in between. CDR1 is GTSNPN and CDR2 is SVGIG in the germline V gene (reference sequence). CDR3 length: 12 amino acids. This chain's CDR3 is CAWGASSYEQYF. DNA for the CDR3: TGTGCCTGGGGGGCCTCCTCATACGAGCAGTACTTC.

The gene calls are TRBV10-3 and TRBJ1-5, with no clear D. V shed 6 bases and J shed 2 bases, with 8 bases lying between them. Germline-derived CDR1 and CDR2 are ENHRY and SYGVKD. The CDR3 length is 13 residues. The chain's CDR3 is CAISPAGNQPQHF. Written as DNA, the CDR3 is TGTGCCATCAGCCCCGCGGGCAATCAGCCCCAGCATTTT.

The V call is TRBV27, the J call TRBJ2-3; 10 bases match TRBD2. This CDR3 contains 15 residues. In germline, CDR1 is MNHEY, CDR2 SMNVEV (reference sequence). Trimming cost V 7 bases and J 5 bases; bases outside gene matches: 9. The chain's CDR3 is CASTASGGIGDTQYF. CDR3 DNA: TGTGCCAGCACCGCTAGCGGGGGTATAGGAGATACGCAGTATTTT.

Written as DNA, the CDR3 is TGTGCCAGCAGAGACAGCCAACTTCGGGCGGTCGGACAGGGTGACTATGGCTACACCTTC. Its translation is CASRDSQLRAVGQGDYGYTF. The chain carries TRBV3-1 (or the pseudogene TRBV3-2) and TRBJ1-2; TRBD1 aligns across 8 bases. V lost 6 bases and J lost 3; bases outside the gene matches: 24. Germline loops: CDR1 LGHDT, CDR2 YNNKEL (reference sequence). This CDR3 has 20 amino acids.

The genes are TRBV24-1 and TRBJ1-1; D perhaps matches TRBD1 (5 bases). The CDR3 sequence is 13 residues long. The germline gives CDR1 KGHDR, CDR2 SFDVKD. The V end was cut by 7 bases, the J end by 7 bases, with 15 bases between. CDR3 coding DNA: TGTGCCACCAGGGGCGGGGGAGATCATGAAGCTTTCTTT. Its translation: CATRGGGDHEAFF.

This clone has just one count. The J gene is TRBJ2-7, the V gene TRBV27; 9 positions match TRBD1. Germline lookup yields CDR1 MNHEY and CDR2 SMNVEV (reference sequence). Germline trimming cut 5 bases from V and 5 bases from J; bases unmatched to any gene: 16. The length of the CDR3 is 17 residues. CDR3 amino acids: CASSKLDGGQGPDEQYF. For the CDR3, the DNA is TGTGCCAGCAGTAAATTAGATGGCGGACAGGGGCCCGACGAGCAGTACTTC.

CDR3 sequence (DNA): TGTGCCAGCAGTCTCGCCACCCTTACAGGGTACAGCAATCAGCCCCAGCATTTT. This translates into CASSLATLTGYSNQPQHF. The J gene is TRBJ1-5, the V gene TRBV28; D perhaps matches TRBD1 (6 bases). The ends were cut back, 5 bases at V and 1 base at J, with 21 bases in the middle. There are 18 residues in the CDR3. Germline loops: CDR1 MDHEN, CDR2 SYDVKM.

Comments on this clone: Different DNA sequences within this sample yield the same CDR3. The chain joins TRBV28 to TRBJ2-5, with TRBD1 matching over 12 bases. Germline V CDR1 and CDR2: MDHEN, SYDVKM. The CDR3 consists of 15 residues. Trimming at V came to 6 bases and at J to 5 bases, leaving 7 bases not matched to a gene. The CDR3 reads CASSPGTGGRETQYF. The CDR3 DNA follows: TGTGCCAGCAGCCCCGGGACAGGGGGCCGGGAGACCCAGTACTTC.

This CDR3 is CASAGRYGYTF. CDR3 sequence (DNA): TGTGCCAGCGCAGGTCGCTATGGCTACACCTTC. This chain links TRBV27 with TRBJ1-2; D is unresolved. V lost 8 bases, J lost 4 bases, and 8 bases lay in between. The length of the CDR3 is 11 residues. CDR1 is MNHEY, CDR2 SMNVEV, per germline (reference sequence).

This chain joins TRBV7-9 and TRBJ2-5; D is possibly TRBD1 (6 bases). This CDR3 spans 15 amino acids. Trimming left V 2 bases short and J 5 bases short, with 15 bases between. CDR1 and CDR2 (germline): SEHNR, FQNEAQ (reference sequence). The DNA of the CDR3 is TGTGCCAGCAGCTTATTTGGCGGGCAGGGGGAGACCCAGTACTTC. Protein: CASSLFGGQGETQYF. The full variable domain, rest sourced from reference TRBV7-9 and TRBJ2-5, is DTGVSQNPRHKITKRGQNVTFRCDPISEHNRLYWYRQTLGQGPEFLTYFQNEAQLEKSRLLSDRFSAERPKGSFSTLEIQRTEQGDSAMYLCASSLFGGQGETQYFGPGTRLLVL.

This chain joins TRBV19 and TRBJ2-2, with D perhaps TRBD2 (6 bases). The CDR3 loop spans 13 amino acids. Germline V gene sequence: CDR1 LNHDA, CDR2 SQIVND (reference sequence). V was clipped by 3 bases and J by 8 bases, with 10 bases between them. CDR3 sequence: CASSIAGFGELFF. The CDR3 nucleotides are TGTGCCAGTAGTATTGCGGGGTTTGGGGAGCTGTTTTTT.

The chain uses TRBV5-1 and TRBJ1-2; D unresolved. CDR3 size: 14 residues. V was shortened by 2 bases and J by 0 bases, with 8 bases between the two germline ends. CDR1 and CDR2 (germline): SGHRS, YFSETQ. CDR3 DNA sequence: TGCGCCAGCAGCTTCCCCGGGGCTAACTATGGCTACACCTTC. It specifies CASSFPGANYGYTF. Supplemented by reference TRBV5-1 and TRBJ1-2, the full variable domain reads KAGVTQTPRYLIKTRGQQVTLSCSPISGHRSVSWYQQTPGQGLQFLFEYFSETQRNKGNFPGRFSGRQFSNSRSEMNVSTLELGDSALYLCASSFPGANYGYTFGSGTRLTVV.

The rearrangement links TRBV7-9 to TRBJ2-1, with 9 bases that match TRBD2. Per germline, CDR1 SEHNR and CDR2 FQNEAQ (reference sequence). This CDR3 has 18 amino acids. V lost 5 bases and J lost 2; bases outside the gene matches: 13. The CDR3 loop reads CASSHNAIAGATYNEQFF. The DNA for the CDR3 is TGTGCCAGCAGCCACAACGCGATAGCGGGGGCAACCTACAATGAGCAGTTCTTC.